The present TCR beta chain was sequenced within a study of T-cell reconstitution after alpha-beta-depleted transplantation in children. This clonotype appeared many times. The CDR3 runs 12 residues. The V gene end was trimmed by 4 bases and the J gene end by 4 bases; junction bases not matched to a gene: 3. Germline CDR1 DFQATT, CDR2 SNEGSKA (reference sequence). Unique molecular identifiers were incorporated during preparation of the TCRbeta library. Using its own MiXCR run on the PCR reads, TCRdb lists one record per CDR3 protein. The sample comprises about 640,000 distinct CDR3 sequences, 16% of which are singletons, and around 0.96% rests with the top ten.

The specimen was PBMCs from the stem cell graft donor, collected from the stem cell graft. The sequence derives from a human donor who donated a stem cell graft to a child with acute myeloid leukemia. The chain is built from TRBV20-1 and TRBJ2-7; the match to TRBD1 covers 8 bases. CDR3 sequence reads: CSATGQEYEQYF. For the CDR3, the DNA is TGCAGTGCTACGGGACAGGAATACGAGCAGTACTTC.